These 10 T cell receptor beta chains originate from one sample sequenced in a study of CD8 T cells in Susac syndrome. Random hexamers were used to reverse transcribe the RNA input (0.5 to 1 ug). TCRdb used MiXCR to reprocess the immunoSEQ multiplex PCR reads, holding one entry per CDR3 protein. The sample holds tens of thousands of distinct CDR3 sequences, roughly 95% seen once. Input material: CD8+ T cells from PBMCs. These TCRs come from a human donor with multiple sclerosis.

This clonotype occurred a few times. This chain uses TRBV29-1 with TRBJ1-1; unclear D gene. Trimming shortened V by 4 bases and J by 5 bases, and 8 bases separated the two germline ends. CDR1 SQVTM and CDR2 ANQGSEA come from the germline V gene. CDR3 size: 11 residues. CDR3 protein: CSVGGGTEAFF. CDR3 bases: TGCAGCGTTGGTGGAGGTACTGAAGCTTTCTTT. The entire variable domain, with the rest obtained from reference TRBV29-1 and TRBJ1-1, is as follows: SAVISQKPSRDICQRGTSLTIQCQVDSQVTMMFWYRQQPGQSLTLIATANQGSEATYESGFVIDKFPISRPNLTFSTLTVSNMSPEDSSIYLCSVGGGTEAFFGQGTRLTVV.

DNA for the CDR3: TGCGCCAGCAGCTCGAGGGCAACGAACACCGGGGAGCTGTTTTTT. It translates to CASSSRATNTGELFF. The J gene is TRBJ2-2, the V gene TRBV5-1; a possible D gene is TRBD2 (5 bases). Per the germline V gene, CDR1 is SGHRS and CDR2 is YFSETQ. The CDR3 is 15 amino acids. V shed 3 bases and J shed 0 bases, with 9 bases lying between them.

The chain has TRBV12-5 and TRBJ2-7, with D unresolved. The V and J ends lost 1 base and 2 bases respectively, with 6 bases between them. This CDR3 spans 13 amino acids. Germline V gene sequence: CDR1 LGHNT, CDR2 FRNRAP. In DNA form, the CDR3 reads TGTGCTAGTGGTTTGGAGTCAGCCTACGAGCAGTACTTC. Its protein is CASGLESAYEQYF.

In its sample, this clonotype was seen once. The chain is built from TRBV9 and TRBJ1-6; D is perhaps TRBD1 (5 bases). The V end was cut by 0 bases, the J end by 5 bases, with 9 bases between. Per the germline V gene, CDR1 is SGDLS and CDR2 is YYNGEE. CDR3 length: 15 amino acids. This chain's CDR3 is CASSVGGRDNSPLHF. CDR3 bases: TGTGCCAGCAGCGTAGGGGGACGGGATAATTCACCCCTCCACTTT.

This chain connects TRBV30 to TRBJ2-7; 7 nucleotides line up with TRBD2. CDR1 is GTSNPN, CDR2 SVGIG, per germline (reference sequence). This CDR3 comprises 13 residues. The V segment lost 8 bases and the J segment 0 bases; nucleotides outside the gene matches: 7. DNA of the CDR3: TGTGCCGGCGGGGGTTCTAGCTCCTACGAGCAGTACTTC. Translated, it gives CAGGGSSSYEQYF.

The J gene is TRBJ1-6, the V gene TRBV4-2; 7 bases fit TRBD1. The CDR3 totals 16 residues. Germline CDR1 is LGHNA and CDR2 is YNFKEQ. After removal of 2 bases from V and 5 bases from J, the junction contained 6 bases not matched to a gene. CDR3 residues: CASSQLDRVDNSPLHF. The CDR3 DNA reads TGTGCCAGCAGCCAACTAGACAGGGTCGATAATTCACCCCTCCACTTT.

The chain uses TRBV27 and TRBJ1-6; TRBD1 matches 9 bases. CDR3 length: 16 residues. Germline-derived CDR1 and CDR2 are MNHEY and SMNVEV (reference sequence). The J segment lost 10 bases and the V segment lost 4 bases, leaving 11 bases of the junction unmatched. The CDR3 reads CASSYGPGQGGSPLHF. The CDR3 DNA sequence: TGTGCCAGCAGTTACGGTCCGGGACAGGGAGGCTCACCCCTCCACTTT.

V is TRBV12-3 or TRBV12-4 and J is TRBJ2-7, with D possibly being TRBD2 (5 bases). CDR3 length: 14 amino acids. V was shortened by 7 bases and J by 4 bases, with 17 bases between the two germline ends. The CDR3: CASTPGRGLYEQYF. Here the CDR3 DNA reads TGTGCCAGCACTCCGGGGAGAGGTTTGTACGAGCAGTACTTC.

The table lists this clonotype with a count of one. CDR3 in DNA: TGTGCCAGCAGCCGGGACACCAGAGGTGATTCACCCCTCCACTTT. This translates into CASSRDTRGDSPLHF. The rearrangement joins TRBV6-2 or TRBV6-3 to TRBJ1-6, with a weak D call TRBD1 (6 bases). The V gene's germline CDR1 is MNHEY and CDR2 SVGEGT. Deletions cut 6 bases from V and 8 bases from J, with 17 bases between. The CDR3 is made up of 15 amino acids.

J is TRBJ2-2 and V is TRBV5-4; 11 bases line up with TRBD1. CDR3 length equals 17 residues. Losses at the gene ends were 0 bases for V and 7 bases for J; bases not matched to a gene: 8. Germline CDR1 is SGHNT and CDR2 is YYREEE (reference sequence). CDR3 DNA: TGTGCCAGCAGCTTGGGGTTGGACAGGGGGCCGGGCGGGGAGCTGTTTTTT. As protein: CASSLGLDRGPGGELFF. Filled out from reference TRBV5-4 and TRBJ2-2, the complete variable domain reads ETGVTQSPTHLIKTRGQQVTLRCSSQSGHNTVSWYQQALGQGPQFIFQYYREEENGRGNFPPRFSGLQFPNYSSELNVNALELDDSALYLCASSLGLDRGPGGELFFGEGSRLTVL.